This T cell receptor beta chain was captured by sequencing in a study of T cell changes during pregnancy in multiple sclerosis. Sequencing was performed with immunoSEQ multiplex PCR; in TCRdb, only in-frame clones are kept and a portion is missing. Here the sample spans tens of thousands of clones, around 94% being singletons. The CDR3 is 15 amino acids. V shed 5 bases and J 0 bases; nucleotides not matched to a gene: 4. The V gene's germline CDR1 is LNHDA and CDR2 SQIVND (reference sequence). The TCR sequence derives from a female donor with multiple sclerosis, enrolled in a pregnancy study. The gene calls are TRBV19 and TRBJ1-3; 7 bases align to TRBD1. Source: peripheral blood, taken in the third trimester of pregnancy. CDR3 protein: CASSPWDSSGNTIYF. The CDR3 DNA reads TGTGCCAGTAGTCCCTGGGACAGCTCTGGAAACACCATATATTTT.